Each of the 5 T cell receptor beta chains below was sequenced from the same sample in a study of blood T cell repertoires in COVID-19. Produced via immunoSEQ multiplex PCR; TCRdb's table is partial and in-frame only. Found here are 170,000 or so clones, approximately 82% of them singletons; the top ten hold 15% to 20%. Sequenced: PBMCs or T cells enriched from blood (not recorded which). These receptors were taken from a woman aged 45-65 years who had recovered from COVID-19.

This clone was seen just once. The chain couples TRBV6-2 or TRBV6-3 to TRBJ1-1; no clear D. V was trimmed by 5 bases and J by 0 bases, leaving 13 bases between them. Germline V gives CDR1 MNHEY, CDR2 SVGEGT. The CDR3 has 15 amino acids. The DNA of the CDR3 is TGTGCCAGCAGTGATACCCCGACTATGAACACTGAAGCTTTCTTT. Translating gives CASSDTPTMNTEAFF.

The J gene is TRBJ1-1, the V gene TRBV7-8, with D possibly matching TRBD1 (5 bases). Trimming removed 5 bases from V and 7 bases from J, with 14 bases in between. The germline CDR1 and CDR2 sequences are SGHVS and FQNEAQ. This CDR3 is built from 13 residues. Here the CDR3 DNA reads TGTGCCAGCAGCACCCAGGGAATCGGTGAAGCTTTCTTT. The encoded protein is CASSTQGIGEAFF.

V usage is TRBV27 and J usage is TRBJ1-2; a possible D gene is TRBD1 (5 bases). CDR3 length: 14 amino acids. V gave up 2 bases and J gave up 4 bases, with 11 bases separating them. Per the germline V gene, CDR1 is MNHEY and CDR2 is SMNVEV (reference sequence). CDR3 sequence reads: CASSLGGGVYGYTF. CDR3 DNA: TGTGCCAGCAGTTTAGGGGGGGGAGTCTATGGCTACACCTTC.

The chain combines TRBV30 with TRBJ2-1; TRBD1 is a possible D gene (5 bases). The CDR3 is made up of 14 amino acids. V was trimmed by 4 bases and J by 7 bases, leaving 17 bases between them. The V gene's germline CDR1 is GTSNPN and CDR2 SVGIG (reference sequence). DNA of the CDR3: TGTGCCTGGAATGTGTTGTCCCCAGGGAATGAGCAGTTCTTC. It codes for CAWNVLSPGNEQFF.

The V call is TRBV6-6, the J call TRBJ1-4; 9 nucleotides line up with TRBD1. CDR1 is MNHNY and CDR2 is SVGAGI in the germline V gene (reference sequence). This CDR3 has 15 amino acids. J lost 5 bases, V lost 5 bases, and 6 bases had no gene match. DNA for the CDR3: TGTGCCAGCAGTCGGGGGACAGGGACAAATGAAAAACTGTTTTTT. Protein sequence: CASSRGTGTNEKLFF.